The 15 T cell receptor beta chains below come from one sample, sequenced in a study of blood T cell repertoires in COVID-19. Generated by immunoSEQ multiplex PCR, the TCRdb table keeps only in-frame clones and is missing some. The table records under 350,000 clones, 83% of them present only once. The sequenced material came from peripheral blood. The receptor source for this set is a woman aged 45-65 years who had recovered from COVID-19.

The gene calls are TRBV19 and TRBJ1-3; no definite D call. Trimming cost V 6 bases and J 3 bases, with 9 bases left between them. Germline CDR1 is LNHDA and CDR2 is SQIVND (reference sequence). The CDR3 is made up of 13 amino acids. The CDR3 loop is CASSSENGNTIYF. CDR3 DNA sequence: TGTGCCAGTAGCTCCGAGAATGGAAACACCATATATTTT.

This clone turned up a few times. This chain joins TRBV21-1 and TRBJ2-1; TRBD1 is taken as the D call from the table, unchecked against the DNA. TRBV21-1 is described as a pseudogene. This CDR3 spans 20 amino acids. The CDR3 region has the DNA TGTGCCAGCAGCAAAAGCTCCTTCCGTCCCGGGACAGGGTACTACAATGAGCAGTTCTTC. Its protein product is CASSKSSFRPGTGYYNEQFF.

The chain combines TRBV5-4 with TRBJ2-5; 12 nucleotides line up with TRBD2. The CDR3 contains 15 residues. Germline CDR1 SGHNT, CDR2 YYREEE (reference sequence). Trimming at V came to 4 bases and at J to 5 bases, leaving 6 bases not matched to a gene. CDR3 in amino acids: CASSQPTSGSETQYF. The CDR3 nucleotides read TGTGCCAGCAGCCAACCGACTAGCGGGAGCGAGACCCAGTACTTC.

The chain has TRBV9 and TRBJ1-1; D gene uncertain. CDR1 SGDLS and CDR2 YYNGEE come from the germline V gene. The V and J ends lost 1 base and 4 bases respectively, with 20 bases between them. CDR3 length: 17 amino acids. The CDR3: CASSVFSTGWEGTEAFF. The DNA for the CDR3 is TGTGCCAGCAGCGTATTTTCGACCGGGTGGGAGGGCACTGAAGCTTTCTTT.

A single count supports this clone. The chain has TRBV7-6 and TRBJ2-5, with D possibly being TRBD2 (6 bases). The CDR3 consists of 15 residues. V was pared by 3 bases and J by 5 bases, with 16 bases between. The germline gives CDR1 SGHVS, CDR2 FNYEAQ. CDR3 in amino acids: CASSLWDSGGETQYF. CDR3 DNA: TGTGCCAGCAGCTTGTGGGACTCAGGAGGGGAGACCCAGTACTTC. The full variable domain, rest sourced from reference TRBV7-6 and TRBJ2-5, is GAGVSQSPRYKVTKRGQDVALRCDPISGHVSLYWYRQALGQGPEFLTYFNYEAQQDKSGLPNDRFSAERPEGSISTLTIQRTEQRDSAMYRCASSLWDSGGETQYFGPGTRLLVL.

The chain employs TRBV11-2 and TRBJ1-5; TRBD1 matches at 9 bases. CDR3 length equals 15 residues. From germline, CDR1 is SGHAT and CDR2 FQNNGV. V shed 5 bases, J shed 6 bases, and the junction held 8 bases outside the gene matches. CDR3 nucleotides: TGTGCCAGCAGCATCGGGACAGGGAGAAGTCAGCCCCAGCATTTT. Protein sequence: CASSIGTGRSQPQHF.

This sequence joins TRBV4-3 and TRBJ2-2, with D hard to call. CDR1 is LGHNA, CDR2 YSLEER, per germline. Trimming shortened V by 3 bases and J by 0 bases, and 11 bases separated the two germline ends. The CDR3 runs to 16 residues. The CDR3 is CASSQSRASNTGELFF. The CDR3 region has the DNA TGCGCCAGCAGCCAGTCTCGAGCCTCGAACACCGGGGAGCTGTTTTTT.

The chain employs TRBV14 and TRBJ1-1; weak D call: TRBD1 (5 bases). CDR3 size: 14 residues. Trimming stripped 4 bases from V and 2 bases from J, with 11 bases between. CDR1 and CDR2 from the germline V gene are SGHDN and FVKESK. The chain's CDR3 is CASSPPGANTEAFF. The DNA for the CDR3 is TGTGCCAGCAGCCCTCCTGGGGCAAACACTGAAGCTTTCTTT.

The chain has TRBV25-1 and TRBJ2-2; a possible D gene is TRBD1 (5 bases). In germline, CDR1 is MGHDK, CDR2 SYGVNS. The CDR3 totals 15 residues. V was clipped by 7 bases and J by 3 bases, with 15 bases between them. CDR3 protein: CASTPPDSHTGELFF. Here the CDR3 DNA reads TGTGCCAGCACCCCTCCCGACAGTCACACCGGGGAGCTGTTTTTT.

The genes are TRBV19 and TRBJ2-5; D ambiguous. V was clipped by 9 bases and J by 5 bases, with 10 bases between them. CDR3 length equals 11 residues. Germline V gene sequence: CDR1 LNHDA, CDR2 SQIVND (reference sequence). The CDR3 is CASGLGETQYF. CDR3 sequence (DNA): TGTGCCAGCGGCTTGGGCGAGACCCAGTACTTC.

This chain joins TRBV5-4 and TRBJ2-7; D perhaps matches TRBD2 (7 bases). Trimming took off 4 bases at V and 0 bases at J, with 11 bases between the two ends. Germline V CDR1 and CDR2: SGHNT, YYREEE (reference sequence). The CDR3 contains 14 residues. CDR3 bases: TGTGCCAGCAGCACCGGGGGGCTCTCCTACGAGCAGTACTTC. Translation: CASSTGGLSYEQYF.

The chain combines TRBV5-1 with TRBJ1-6; D might be TRBD1 (6 bases). V gave up 4 bases and J gave up 7 bases, with 27 bases separating them. Germline V gene sequence: CDR1 SGHRS, CDR2 YFSETQ. The CDR3 has 19 amino acids. CDR3 coding DNA: TGCGCCAGCAGCACTGGCGGGGGGCCGGGGGATTTGCAGAATTCACCCCTCCACTTT. Its translation is CASSTGGGPGDLQNSPLHF.

The chain links TRBV7-6 to TRBJ2-5; 7 bases fit TRBD1. V lost 5 bases, J lost 4 bases, and 19 bases stayed unmatched. The CDR3 is 18 amino acids. Looked up from germline, CDR1 is SGHVS and CDR2 is FNYEAQ. The CDR3 DNA follows: TGTGCCAGCAGCCCCCGTCGAACAGGGGACCACGGACGAGAGACCCAGTACTTC. Residues: CASSPRRTGDHGRETQYF.

The gene calls are TRBV13 and TRBJ2-7; D is uncertain. The germline V and J ends were trimmed by 1 base and 6 bases, with 7 bases remaining between them. This CDR3 is 12 amino acids long. The germline CDR1 and CDR2 sequences are PRHDT and FYEKMQ (reference sequence). CDR3 sequence (DNA): TGTGCCAGCAGCTTAGTTGGGCGCGAGCAGTACTTC. Protein sequence: CASSLVGREQYF.

V gene TRBV20-1 combines with J gene TRBJ1-1; 8 nucleotides line up with TRBD1. The ends lost 3 bases at V and 0 bases at J; junction bases unmatched: 6. Germline CDR1 is DFQATT and CDR2 is SNEGSKA (reference sequence). The CDR3 is 15 residues long. The DNA of the CDR3 is TGCAGTGCTAGTGGGGCAGGGGGCATGAACACTGAAGCTTTCTTT. It translates to CSASGAGGMNTEAFF.